The 25 T cell receptor beta chains below were found in one sample sequenced in a study of shared clonotypes between healthy human individuals (dated by TCRdb to the early 2020s). Library prep was done by the immunoSEQ multiplex PCR assay. TCRdb re-hosts the immuneACCESS table, in-frame sequences only. Its copies lack some clones; in the studies checked, an unresolved V gene accounts for under half of them, and the cause for the rest is not known. For this sample there are some 1,900,000 clones; 85% to 95% appear just once. The ten largest clonotypes hold roughly 1% of the sample. CD8 naive samples consisted of CD45RO-negative cells that were positively selected for CCR7, yielding a CD45RA+CCR7+ population without TemRA cells. Sequencing input: naive CD8+ T cells sorted from blood. Reading the label with the study, this specimen's cell subset or site is: CD45RA+CCR7+. These receptors originate from a man between 18 and 29 years old in good health.

The chain joins TRBV15 to TRBJ1-3; 11 bases are shared with TRBD1. The CDR3 is 17 amino acids. The trim removed 5 bases at V and 5 bases at J, leaving 11 bases unmatched. Germline assignment: CDR1 LNHNV and CDR2 YYDKDF (reference sequence). CDR3 protein: CATSPGTGGRERNTIYF. The CDR3 DNA reads as TGTGCCACCAGCCCAGGGACAGGGGGACGGGAGAGAAACACCATATATTTT.

The CDR3 coding sequence is TGCGCCAGCAGCTGGACACCCATCGGGAACACTGAAGCTTTCTTT. It specifies CASSWTPIGNTEAFF. The rearrangement joins TRBV5-1 to TRBJ1-1, with a tentative D call TRBD1 (5 bases). V lost 3 bases, J lost 1 base, and 13 bases lay in between. The CDR3 loop spans 15 amino acids. Germline V gene data show CDR1 as SGHRS and CDR2 as YFSETQ.

This chain links TRBV10-2 with TRBJ2-7; D tentatively fits TRBD1 or TRBD2 (6 bases each). V was pared by 6 bases and J by 2 bases, with 11 bases between. This CDR3 has 13 residues. Per germline, CDR1 WSHSY and CDR2 SAAADI. CDR3 bases: TGCGCCAGCAGCTTAGGGGGGACCTACGAGCAGTACTTC. Encoded protein: CASSLGGTYEQYF.

V is TRBV30 and J is TRBJ2-7; 7 bases line up with TRBD1. J lost 4 bases, V lost 4 bases, and 10 bases had no gene match. Germline V gene data show CDR1 as GTSNPN and CDR2 as SVGIG (reference sequence). The CDR3 covers 14 residues. CDR3 coding DNA: TGTGCCTGGAAACCCCCGGGACAGTGGTACGAGCAGTACTTC. Translated: CAWKPPGQWYEQYF.

This clone appeared once. The chain recombines TRBV5-8 with TRBJ2-3; tentative D call: TRBD2 (6 bases). This CDR3 is 14 amino acids long. Germline V gene sequence: CDR1 SGHTS, CDR2 YDEGEE. Trimming left V 2 bases short and J 4 bases short, with 11 bases between. For the CDR3, the DNA is TGTGCCAGCAGCTTTATAGCGGCCGCAGATACGCAGTATTTT. Its protein is CASSFIAAADTQYF. The whole variable domain, remainder taken from reference TRBV5-8 and TRBJ2-3, is EAGVTQSPTHLIKTRGQQATLRCSPISGHTSVYWYQQALGLGLQFLLWYDEGEERNRGNFPPRFSGRQFPNYSSELNVNALELEDSALYLCASSFIAAADTQYFGPGTRLTVL.

This clone was picked up one time. J is TRBJ1-1 and V is TRBV6-6; TRBD1 agrees at 8 bases. V dropped 7 bases and J dropped 4; count of bases not matched to a gene: 5. The CDR3 has 13 residues. Per germline, CDR1 MNHNY and CDR2 SVGAGI (reference sequence). The CDR3 sequence is CASTPTGGTEAFF. DNA of the CDR3: TGTGCCAGCACCCCTACAGGGGGCACTGAAGCTTTCTTT.

CDR3 nucleotides: TGTGCCAGCAGTTACGGGGAATTAACCTATAATTCACCCCTCCACTTT. Translating gives CASSYGELTYNSPLHF. The chain has TRBV6-6 and TRBJ1-6; no clear D. CDR1 and CDR2 (germline): MNHNY, SVGAGI (reference sequence). Between the trimmed V and J ends, which lost 2 bases and 2 bases, there was a span of 10 bases. This CDR3 is 16 amino acids long.

This clone was seen once. The chain combines TRBV7-3 with TRBJ1-2, with D possibly TRBD1 on 5 matching bases. Trimming removed 5 bases from V and 3 bases from J, with 19 bases in between. Per the germline V gene, CDR1 is SGHTA and CDR2 is FQGTGA. This CDR3 is built from 16 residues. The CDR3 here is CASSPTLDTGDYGYTF. CDR3 nucleotides: TGTGCCAGCAGCCCCACCCTGGACACCGGGGACTATGGCTACACCTTC.

The V gene is TRBV27, the J gene TRBJ1-2; TRBD1 is a possible D gene (5 bases). The CDR3 has 14 residues. Trimming cost V 6 bases and J 2 bases, with 13 bases left between them. Germline CDR1 and CDR2: MNHEY and SMNVEV (reference sequence). The CDR3 bases are TGTGCCAGCAGCTTAACGGGGGTCAACTATGGCTACACCTTC. Translation gives CASSLTGVNYGYTF.

The J gene is TRBJ2-3, the V gene TRBV9, with a weak D call TRBD2 (5 bases). The CDR3 extends over 15 amino acids. CDR1 is SGDLS, CDR2 YYNGEE, per germline. Trimming took 0 bases from V and 4 from J, leaving 12 bases between them. The CDR3 sequence is CASSVAEGAADTQYF. CDR3 in DNA: TGTGCCAGCAGCGTAGCAGAGGGAGCTGCAGATACGCAGTATTTT.

V usage is TRBV11-2 and J usage is TRBJ1-2, with 12 bases that match TRBD1. The V segment lost 1 base and the J segment 7 bases; nucleotides outside the gene matches: 7. CDR1 and CDR2 (germline): SGHAT, FQNNGV. This CDR3 has 16 amino acids. The chain's CDR3 is CASSLGSGTGGFGYTF. Here the CDR3 DNA reads TGTGCCAGCAGCTTAGGATCCGGGACAGGGGGCTTTGGCTACACCTTC.

The chain links TRBV5-5 to TRBJ2-2; unclear D gene. V was shortened by 1 base and J by 6 bases, with 10 bases between the two germline ends. Germline V gene data show CDR1 as SGHKS and CDR2 as YYEKEE (reference sequence). The CDR3 totals 14 residues. The CDR3 nucleotides are TGTGCCAGCAGCTTGCTAAGCCAACCCGGGGAGCTGTTTTTT. Protein sequence: CASSLLSQPGELFF.

The chain recombines TRBV4-1 with TRBJ1-2, with 9 bases matching TRBD1. The CDR3 loop spans 18 amino acids. The trim removed 4 bases at V and 7 bases at J, leaving 19 bases unmatched. CDR1 MGHRA and CDR2 YSYEKL come from the germline V gene. The CDR3 DNA reads as TGCGCCAGCAGCCCAAGAAATGTAGTGGGACAGGGTGGAGGTGGCTACACCTTC. Translating it yields CASSPRNVVGQGGGGYTF.

The chain combines TRBV13 with TRBJ1-1, with a weak D call TRBD1 (6 bases). The CDR3 runs 14 residues. Trimming stripped 3 bases from V and 2 bases from J, with 10 bases between. Looked up from germline, CDR1 is PRHDT and CDR2 is FYEKMQ (reference sequence). In nucleotides, the CDR3 is TGTGCCAGCAGCTTGATGGACAGAAACACTGAAGCTTTCTTT. Translation: CASSLMDRNTEAFF.

This clone was counted between two and nine times. This chain joins TRBV29-1 and TRBJ2-3; D may match TRBD1 or TRBD2 (5 bases each). CDR3 length equals 13 residues. CDR1 is SQVTM and CDR2 is ANQGSEA in the germline V gene. The V gene lost 4 bases and the J gene lost 2 bases, with 10 bases spanning the gap. CDR3 region: CSVVGGITDTQYF. CDR3 nucleotide sequence: TGCAGCGTTGTTGGGGGAATCACAGATACGCAGTATTTT.

The genes are TRBV11-2 and TRBJ2-7; possibly TRBD2 for D (5 bases). Trimming cost V 3 bases and J 0 bases, with 15 bases left between them. Germline V gene sequence: CDR1 SGHAT, CDR2 FQNNGV. CDR3 length: 16 residues. The CDR3 coding sequence is TGTGCCAGCAGCTTCCCGGACGGGATCAGCTCCTACGAGCAGTACTTC. It yields the protein CASSFPDGISSYEQYF.

This clone was seen a single time. The rearrangement uses TRBV4-1 and TRBJ1-5; D is ambiguous. Germline values: CDR1 MGHRA, CDR2 YSYEKL. With 0 bases removed from V and 6 bases from J, the gap between germline ends came to 9 bases. The CDR3 runs 14 residues. The CDR3 DNA is TGCGCCAGCAGCCAAGAACGAGGAATTCAGCCCCAGCATTTT. This codes for CASSQERGIQPQHF.

This chain uses TRBV2 with TRBJ2-5; 7 nucleotides match TRBD2. The DNA end lines up better with TRBJ2-7; the J call may be wrong. The CDR3 spans 14 residues. Per the germline V gene, CDR1 is SNHLY and CDR2 is FYNNEI. The CDR3 DNA reads TGTGCCAGCAAGTCCCCGGGACTACCCTACGAGCAGTACTTC. It encodes CASKSPGLPYEQYF.

V is TRBV19 and J is TRBJ2-1, with TRBD2 matching 13 bases. V lost 7 bases to trimming and J lost 8 bases; unmatched junction nucleotides: 8. Germline values: CDR1 LNHDA, CDR2 SQIVND (reference sequence). This CDR3 is built from 15 residues. CDR3 amino acids: CASTGGTSGVDEQFF. The CDR3 coding sequence is TGTGCCAGTACCGGGGGGACTAGCGGGGTGGATGAGCAGTTCTTC.

V usage is TRBV6-6 and J usage is TRBJ2-5; 7 bases fit TRBD1. After removal of 6 bases from V and 2 bases from J, the junction contained 0 bases not matched to a gene. Germline assignment: CDR1 MNHNY and CDR2 SVGAGI (reference sequence). The CDR3 totals 12 residues. CDR3: CASRQGQETQYF. CDR3 DNA sequence: TGTGCCAGCAGACAGGGGCAAGAGACCCAGTACTTC.

The V call is TRBV19, the J call TRBJ1-1; unclear D gene. V lost 8 bases to trimming and J lost 0 bases, with 7 bases between them. The CDR3 is made up of 12 amino acids. Per the germline V gene, CDR1 is LNHDA and CDR2 is SQIVND (reference sequence). CDR3 protein: CASAYMNTEAFF. In nucleotides, the CDR3 is TGTGCCAGTGCGTACATGAACACTGAAGCTTTCTTT.

The CDR3 nucleotides read TGTGCCAGCAGCTGGGACAGGGCAATCGGGACAGATACGCAGTATTTT. As protein: CASSWDRAIGTDTQYF. The genes are TRBV5-6 and TRBJ2-3; 9 positions match TRBD1. V trimming: 3 bases; J trimming: 3 bases; junction bases outside the gene matches: 8. Germline lookup yields CDR1 SGHDT and CDR2 YYEEEE. The CDR3 is 16 amino acids.

This chain joins TRBV19 and TRBJ1-5; D gene ambiguous. With 9 bases removed from V and 1 base from J, the gap between germline ends came to 22 bases. The CDR3 sequence is 17 residues long. Germline V gene data show CDR1 as LNHDA and CDR2 as SQIVND (reference sequence). The CDR3, as DNA: TGTGCCAGCCGCCCTCCGGTTCTTAAGGGCAGCAATCAGCCCCAGCATTTT. It encodes CASRPPVLKGSNQPQHF.

The rearrangement links TRBV4-1 to TRBJ2-7, with TRBD2 identical over 7 bases. The V gene's germline CDR1 is MGHRA and CDR2 YSYEKL. V dropped 0 bases and J dropped 7; count of bases not matched to a gene: 9. The CDR3 totals 15 residues. CDR3 sequence: CASSQDREAQREQYF. In DNA form, the CDR3 reads TGCGCCAGCAGCCAAGATCGGGAGGCTCAGCGAGAGCAGTACTTC.

The J gene is TRBJ2-3, the V gene TRBV7-9, with 10 bases that match TRBD2. Germline-derived CDR1 and CDR2 are SEHNR and FQNEAQ (reference sequence). This CDR3 is built from 16 residues. V shed 3 bases, J shed 1 base, and the junction held 4 bases outside the gene matches. CDR3 amino acids: CASSFGTSAGTDTQYF. The CDR3 DNA follows: TGTGCCAGCAGCTTCGGGACTAGCGCGGGCACAGATACGCAGTATTTT.